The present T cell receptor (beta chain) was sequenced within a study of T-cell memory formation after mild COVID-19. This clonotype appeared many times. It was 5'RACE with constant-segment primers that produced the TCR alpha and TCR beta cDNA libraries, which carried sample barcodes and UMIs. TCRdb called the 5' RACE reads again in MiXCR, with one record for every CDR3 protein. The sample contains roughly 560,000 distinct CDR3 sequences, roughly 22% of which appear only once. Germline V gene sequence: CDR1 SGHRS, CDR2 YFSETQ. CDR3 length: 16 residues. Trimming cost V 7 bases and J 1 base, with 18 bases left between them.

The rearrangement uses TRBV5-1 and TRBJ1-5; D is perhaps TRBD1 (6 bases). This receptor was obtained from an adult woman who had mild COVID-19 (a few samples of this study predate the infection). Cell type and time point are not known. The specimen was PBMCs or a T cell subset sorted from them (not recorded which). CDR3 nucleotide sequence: TGCGCCAGCGCCGCCATGCCGGGGGCCAGCAATCAGCCCCAGCATTTT. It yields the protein CASAAMPGASNQPQHF.